The 10 T cell receptor beta chains listed next were all sequenced from one sample in a study of cytomegalovirus exposure and HLA in healthy donors. A multiplex PCR was run with 60 Vbeta primers and 13 Jbeta primers. Here immunoSEQ multiplex PCR was the method, and the copy in TCRdb shows in-frame clones only, minus some. Among around 130,000 clones listed, 70% to 90% were seen once. The sequencing input was PBMCs. The source of these receptors is a boy between 10 and 17 years old in good health and CMV-seronegative.

The rearrangement uses TRBV4-2 and TRBJ2-2; D might be TRBD2 (7 bases). CDR1 and CDR2 (germline): LGHNA, YNFKEQ. Between the trimmed V and J ends, which lost 1 base and 5 bases, there was a span of 17 bases. CDR3 size: 17 residues. CDR3 DNA: TGTGCCAGCAGCCAAGGGCTGGGGGGGGGCCAGACCGGGGAGCTGTTTTTT. This gives the protein CASSQGLGGGQTGELFF.

The chain couples TRBV4-2 to TRBJ1-5; D is ambiguous. V was shortened by 1 base and J by 2 bases, with 15 bases between the two germline ends. This CDR3 comprises 17 residues. CDR1 is LGHNA, CDR2 YNFKEQ, per germline. The CDR3 reads CASSQAHAGSRNQPQHF. The CDR3 DNA sequence: TGTGCCAGCAGCCAAGCCCACGCGGGGAGTCGCAATCAGCCCCAGCATTTT.

The chain uses TRBV5-1 and TRBJ2-7, with 12 bases lining up with TRBD1. The junction had 3 bases not matched to a gene; V was cut back by 2 bases and J by 6 bases. This CDR3 spans 14 amino acids. CDR1 SGHRS and CDR2 YFSETQ come from the germline V gene. CDR3 loop: CASSFGTGGCEQYF. In DNA, the CDR3 is TGCGCCAGCAGCTTCGGGACAGGGGGCTGCGAGCAGTACTTC.

The V and J genes are TRBV9 and TRBJ2-4, with TRBD1 matching over 8 bases. V was clipped by 0 bases and J by 3 bases; unmatched bases: 8. The germline gives CDR1 SGDLS, CDR2 YYNGEE. The CDR3 contains 17 residues. The CDR3 DNA reads as TGTGCCAGCAGCGTAGACCCAGGACAGGGAGTCAAAAACATTCAGTACTTC. Translating it yields CASSVDPGQGVKNIQYF. The full variable domain, its missing parts supplied by reference TRBV9 and TRBJ2-4, is DSGVTQTPKHLITATGQRVTLRCSPRSGDLSVYWYQQSLDQGLQFLIQYYNGEERAKGNILERFSAQQFPDLHSELNLSSLELGDSALYFCASSVDPGQGVKNIQYFGAGTRLSVL.

This clone has a handful of counts. The chain carries TRBV6-7 and TRBJ1-5; D remains ambiguous. TRBV6-7 is an ORF, with its function uncertain. V shed 8 bases and J shed 0 bases, with 11 bases lying between them. The CDR3 is made up of 14 amino acids. CDR3 loop: CASPGAASNQPQHF. CDR3 bases: TGTGCCAGCCCCGGTGCCGCTAGCAATCAGCCCCAGCATTTT.

The chain has TRBV6-6 and TRBJ2-5, with D possibly TRBD2 on 5 matching bases. The CDR3 length is 14 residues. The germline V and J ends were trimmed by 4 bases and 7 bases, with 16 bases remaining between them. Germline V CDR1 and CDR2: MNHNY, SVGAGI (reference sequence). The CDR3 reads CASSSSTSRGTQYF. CDR3 coding DNA: TGTGCCAGCAGTTCTTCTACTTCTCGGGGGACCCAGTACTTC.

The V and J genes are TRBV4-1 and TRBJ1-1, with D hard to call. V was trimmed by 1 base and J by 0 bases, leaving 9 bases between them. CDR3 size: 15 residues. Germline V gene lookup returns CDR1 MGHRA and CDR2 YSYEKL. CDR3 sequence (DNA): TGCGCCAGCAGCCAAGTAGAGGGCCTGAACACTGAAGCTTTCTTT. This encodes CASSQVEGLNTEAFF.

CDR3 in amino acids: CASWGLADNEQFF. In DNA form, the CDR3 reads TGTGCCAGTTGGGGACTAGCGGACAATGAGCAGTTCTTC. This rearrangement joins TRBV6-6 to TRBJ2-1; 11 nucleotides match TRBD2. The length of the CDR3 is 13 residues. The V and J ends lost 9 bases and 5 bases, in that order; junction bases with no gene match: 3. Looked up from germline, CDR1 is MNHNY and CDR2 is SVGAGI (reference sequence).

This rearrangement joins TRBV5-1 to TRBJ2-3; possibly TRBD2 for D (6 bases). Germline CDR1 reads SGHRS; CDR2 reads YFSETQ. V lost 4 bases to trimming and J lost 0 bases, with 12 bases between them. The CDR3 covers 15 residues. CDR3 bases: TGCGCCAGCAGCAAGAGCGGGTCTAGCACAGATACGCAGTATTTT. This sequence encodes CASSKSGSSTDTQYF. The whole variable domain, remainder taken from reference TRBV5-1 and TRBJ2-3, is KAGVTQTPRYLIKTRGQQVTLSCSPISGHRSVSWYQQTPGQGLQFLFEYFSETQRNKGNFPGRFSGRQFSNSRSEMNVSTLELGDSALYLCASSKSGSSTDTQYFGPGTRLTVL.

The chain is built from TRBV7-3 and TRBJ2-7, with 9 bases fitting TRBD1. V dropped 5 bases and J dropped 12; count of bases not matched to a gene: 11. The length of the CDR3 is 13 residues. Germline lookup yields CDR1 SGHTA and CDR2 FQGTGA. The chain's CDR3 is CASSARDRARGYF. In DNA form, the CDR3 reads TGTGCCAGCAGCGCCCGGGACAGGGCAAGAGGGTACTTC.